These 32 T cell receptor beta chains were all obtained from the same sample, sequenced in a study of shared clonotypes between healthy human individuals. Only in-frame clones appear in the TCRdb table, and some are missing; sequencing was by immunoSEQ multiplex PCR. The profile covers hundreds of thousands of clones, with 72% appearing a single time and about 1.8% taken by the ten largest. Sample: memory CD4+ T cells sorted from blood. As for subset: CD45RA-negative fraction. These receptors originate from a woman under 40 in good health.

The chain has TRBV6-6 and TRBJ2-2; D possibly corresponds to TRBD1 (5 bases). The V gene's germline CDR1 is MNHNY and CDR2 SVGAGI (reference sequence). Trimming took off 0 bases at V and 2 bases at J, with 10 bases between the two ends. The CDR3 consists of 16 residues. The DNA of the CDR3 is TGTGCCAGCAGTTACTCCGGCCAGGGCAACACCGGGGAGCTGTTTTTT. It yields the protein CASSYSGQGNTGELFF.

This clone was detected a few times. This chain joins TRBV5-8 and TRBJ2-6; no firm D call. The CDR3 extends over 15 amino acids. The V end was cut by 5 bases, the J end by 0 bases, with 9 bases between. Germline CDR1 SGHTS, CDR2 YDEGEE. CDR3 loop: CASSWRNSGANVLTF. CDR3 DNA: TGTGCCAGCAGTTGGCGGAACTCTGGGGCCAACGTCCTGACTTTC.

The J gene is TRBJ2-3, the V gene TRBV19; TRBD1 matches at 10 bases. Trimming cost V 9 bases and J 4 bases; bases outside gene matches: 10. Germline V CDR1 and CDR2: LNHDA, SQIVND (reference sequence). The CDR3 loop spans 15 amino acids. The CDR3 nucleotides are TGTGCCAGCCAACCCGGGACAGGGGCCGCAGATACGCAGTATTTT. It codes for CASQPGTGAADTQYF.

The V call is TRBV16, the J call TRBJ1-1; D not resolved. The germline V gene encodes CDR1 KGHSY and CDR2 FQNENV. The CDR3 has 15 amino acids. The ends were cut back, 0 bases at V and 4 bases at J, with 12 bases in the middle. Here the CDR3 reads CASSQSPPGSTEAFF. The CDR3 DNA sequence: TGTGCCAGCAGCCAATCCCCTCCGGGGAGCACTGAAGCTTTCTTT. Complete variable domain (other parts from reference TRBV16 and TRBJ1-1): GEEVAQTPKHLVRGEGQKAKLYCAPIKGHSYVFWYQQVLKNEFKFLISFQNENVFDETGMPKERFSAKCLPNSPCSLEIQATKLEDSAVYFCASSQSPPGSTEAFFGQGTRLTVV.

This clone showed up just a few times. The CDR3: CAISDDRGRIKGDTQYF. CDR3 bases: TGTGCCATCAGTGATGACAGGGGGCGAATCAAAGGAGATACGCAGTATTTT. V gene TRBV10-3 combines with J gene TRBJ2-3; 10 positions match TRBD1. Germline CDR1 and CDR2: ENHRY and SYGVKD. V was pared by 3 bases and J by 5 bases, with 11 bases of the junction left unmatched. CDR3 length equals 17 residues.

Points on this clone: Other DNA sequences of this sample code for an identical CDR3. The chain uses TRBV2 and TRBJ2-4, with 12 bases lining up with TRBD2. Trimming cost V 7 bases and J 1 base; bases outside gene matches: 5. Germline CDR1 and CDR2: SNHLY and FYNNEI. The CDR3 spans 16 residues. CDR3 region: CASTLAGGMAKNIQYF. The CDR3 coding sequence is TGTGCCAGCACCCTAGCGGGAGGGATGGCCAAAAACATTCAGTACTTC.

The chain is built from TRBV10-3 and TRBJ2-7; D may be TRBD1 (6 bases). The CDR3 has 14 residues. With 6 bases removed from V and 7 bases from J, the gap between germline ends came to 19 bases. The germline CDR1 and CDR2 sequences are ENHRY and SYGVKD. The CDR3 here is CAISTGSPPGEQYF. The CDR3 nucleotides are TGTGCCATCAGCACAGGGTCACCCCCCGGAGAGCAGTACTTC.

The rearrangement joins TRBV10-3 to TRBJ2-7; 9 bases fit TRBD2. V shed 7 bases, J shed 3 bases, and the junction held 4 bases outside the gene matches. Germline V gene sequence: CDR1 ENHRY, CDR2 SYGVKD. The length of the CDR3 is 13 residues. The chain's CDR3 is CAIKTSGNYEQYF. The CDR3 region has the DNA TGTGCCATCAAGACTAGCGGCAACTACGAGCAGTACTTC.

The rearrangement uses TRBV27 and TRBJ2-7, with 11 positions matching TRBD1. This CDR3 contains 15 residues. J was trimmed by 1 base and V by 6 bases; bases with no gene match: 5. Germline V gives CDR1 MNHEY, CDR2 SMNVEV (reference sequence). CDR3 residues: CASSRTGGLSYEQYF. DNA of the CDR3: TGTGCCAGCAGCCGGACAGGGGGCTTATCCTACGAGCAGTACTTC.

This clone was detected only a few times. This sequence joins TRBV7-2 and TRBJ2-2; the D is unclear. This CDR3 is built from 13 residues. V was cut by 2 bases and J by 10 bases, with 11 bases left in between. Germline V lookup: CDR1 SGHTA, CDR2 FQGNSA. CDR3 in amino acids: CASSLFYPEELFF. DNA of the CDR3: TGTGCCAGCAGCTTATTTTACCCTGAGGAGCTGTTTTTT.

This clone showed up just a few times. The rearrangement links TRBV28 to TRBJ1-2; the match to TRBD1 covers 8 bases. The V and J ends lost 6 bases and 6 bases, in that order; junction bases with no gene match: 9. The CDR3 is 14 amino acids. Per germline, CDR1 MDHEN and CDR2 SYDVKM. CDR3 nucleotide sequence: TGTGCCAGCAGCCCGACGACAGGGGCGGATGGCTACACCTTC. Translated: CASSPTTGADGYTF.

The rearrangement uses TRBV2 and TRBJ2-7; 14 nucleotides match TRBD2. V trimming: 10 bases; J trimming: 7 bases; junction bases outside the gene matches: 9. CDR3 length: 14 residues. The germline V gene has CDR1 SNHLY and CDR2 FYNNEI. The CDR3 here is CATRLAGGPFEQYF. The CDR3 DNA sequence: TGTGCCACAAGACTAGCGGGAGGGCCGTTTGAGCAGTACTTC.

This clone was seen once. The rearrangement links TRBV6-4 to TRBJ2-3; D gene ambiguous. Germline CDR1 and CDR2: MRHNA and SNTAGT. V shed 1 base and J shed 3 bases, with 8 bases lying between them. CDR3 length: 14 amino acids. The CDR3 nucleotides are TGTGCCAGCAGTGACTACGGTGAGACAGATACGCAGTATTTT. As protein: CASSDYGETDTQYF.

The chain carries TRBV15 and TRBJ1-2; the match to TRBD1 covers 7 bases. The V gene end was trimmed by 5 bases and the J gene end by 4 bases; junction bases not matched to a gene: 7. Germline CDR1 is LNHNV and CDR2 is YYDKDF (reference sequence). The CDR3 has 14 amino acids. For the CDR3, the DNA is TGTGCCACCAGCCGAGGAGGGGGCGGCTATGGCTACACCTTC. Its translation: CATSRGGGGYGYTF.

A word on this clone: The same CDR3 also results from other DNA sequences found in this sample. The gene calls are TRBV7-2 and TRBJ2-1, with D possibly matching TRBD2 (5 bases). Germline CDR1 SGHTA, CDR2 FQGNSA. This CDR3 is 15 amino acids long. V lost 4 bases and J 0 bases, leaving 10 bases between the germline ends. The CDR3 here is CASSSQRDSYNEQFF. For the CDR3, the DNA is TGTGCCAGCAGCTCCCAACGGGACTCCTACAATGAGCAGTTCTTC.

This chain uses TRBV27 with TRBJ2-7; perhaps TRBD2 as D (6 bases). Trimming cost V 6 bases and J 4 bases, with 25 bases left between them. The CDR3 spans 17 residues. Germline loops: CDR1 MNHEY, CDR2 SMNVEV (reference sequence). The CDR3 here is CASSHRFSGLLPYEQYF. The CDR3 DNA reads TGTGCCAGCAGCCACAGGTTCTCGGGACTCCTACCTTACGAGCAGTACTTC.

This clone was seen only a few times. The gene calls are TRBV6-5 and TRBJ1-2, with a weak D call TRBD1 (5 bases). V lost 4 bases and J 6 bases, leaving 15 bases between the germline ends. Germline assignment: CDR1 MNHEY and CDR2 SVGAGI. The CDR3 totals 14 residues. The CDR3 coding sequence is TGTGCCAGCAGTTTACGGGCAGGGCGAAATGGCTACACCTTC. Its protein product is CASSLRAGRNGYTF.

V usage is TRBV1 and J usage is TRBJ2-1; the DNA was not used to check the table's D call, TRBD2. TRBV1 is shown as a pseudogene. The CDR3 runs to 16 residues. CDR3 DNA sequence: TGCACCAGCAGCCAAGATCCCCTCTATAGCGGACTTAAGCAGTTCTTC. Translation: CTSSQDPLYSGLKQFF.

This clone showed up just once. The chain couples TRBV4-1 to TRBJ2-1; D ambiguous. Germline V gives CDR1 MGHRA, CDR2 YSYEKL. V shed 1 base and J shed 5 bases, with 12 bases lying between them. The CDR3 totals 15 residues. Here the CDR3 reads CASSQGPTVDNEQFF. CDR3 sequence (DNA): TGCGCCAGCAGCCAAGGCCCGACGGTTGACAATGAGCAGTTCTTC.

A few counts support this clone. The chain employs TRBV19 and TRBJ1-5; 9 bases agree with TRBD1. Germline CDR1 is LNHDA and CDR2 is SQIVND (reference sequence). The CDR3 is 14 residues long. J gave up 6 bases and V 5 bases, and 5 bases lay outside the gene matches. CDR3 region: CASSPTGGVQPQHF. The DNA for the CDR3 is TGTGCCAGTAGTCCAACAGGGGGCGTTCAGCCCCAGCATTTT.

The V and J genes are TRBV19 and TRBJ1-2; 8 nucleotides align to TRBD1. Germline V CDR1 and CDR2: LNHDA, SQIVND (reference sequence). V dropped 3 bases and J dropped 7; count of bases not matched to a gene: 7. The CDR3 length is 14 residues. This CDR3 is CASSIQGAEAGYTF. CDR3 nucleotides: TGTGCCAGTAGTATTCAGGGGGCAGAGGCTGGCTACACCTTC.

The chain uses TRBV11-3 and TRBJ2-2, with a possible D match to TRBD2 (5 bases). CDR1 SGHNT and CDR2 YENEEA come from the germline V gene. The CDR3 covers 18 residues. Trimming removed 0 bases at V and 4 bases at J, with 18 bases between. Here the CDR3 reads CASSLEGLGRGLTGELFF. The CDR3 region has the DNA TGTGCCAGCAGCTTAGAGGGGTTAGGGAGAGGTCTCACCGGGGAGCTGTTTTTT.

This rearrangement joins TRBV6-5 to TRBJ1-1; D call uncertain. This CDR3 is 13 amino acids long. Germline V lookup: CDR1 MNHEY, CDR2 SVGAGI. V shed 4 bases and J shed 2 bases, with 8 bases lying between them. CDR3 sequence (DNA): TGTGCCAGCAGTTCCAATGCTAACACTGAAGCTTTCTTT. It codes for CASSSNANTEAFF.

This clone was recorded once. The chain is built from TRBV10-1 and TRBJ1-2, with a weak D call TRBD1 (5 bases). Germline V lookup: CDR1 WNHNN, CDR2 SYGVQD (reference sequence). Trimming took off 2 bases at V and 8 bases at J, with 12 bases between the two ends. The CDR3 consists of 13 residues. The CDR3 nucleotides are TGCGCCAGCAGTGAGCAGGGTCCGGCGGGCTACACCTTC. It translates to CASSEQGPAGYTF.

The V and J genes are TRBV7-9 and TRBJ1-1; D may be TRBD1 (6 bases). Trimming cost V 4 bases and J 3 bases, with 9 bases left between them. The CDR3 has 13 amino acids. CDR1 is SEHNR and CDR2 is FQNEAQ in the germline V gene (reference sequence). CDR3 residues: CASSSRQDTEAFF. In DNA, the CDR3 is TGTGCCAGCAGCTCAAGACAGGACACTGAAGCTTTCTTT.

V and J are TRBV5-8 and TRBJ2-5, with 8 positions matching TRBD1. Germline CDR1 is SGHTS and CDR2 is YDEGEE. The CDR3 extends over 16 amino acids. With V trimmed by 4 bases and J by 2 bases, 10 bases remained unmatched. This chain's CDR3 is CASSRGQGLGQETQYF. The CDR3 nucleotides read TGTGCCAGCAGCCGTGGACAGGGACTGGGGCAAGAGACCCAGTACTTC.

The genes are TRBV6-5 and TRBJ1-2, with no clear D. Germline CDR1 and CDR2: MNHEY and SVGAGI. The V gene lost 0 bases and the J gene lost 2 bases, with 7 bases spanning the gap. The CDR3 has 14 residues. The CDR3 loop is CASSYSYTNYGYTF. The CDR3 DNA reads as TGTGCCAGCAGTTACTCGTACACGAACTATGGCTACACCTTC.

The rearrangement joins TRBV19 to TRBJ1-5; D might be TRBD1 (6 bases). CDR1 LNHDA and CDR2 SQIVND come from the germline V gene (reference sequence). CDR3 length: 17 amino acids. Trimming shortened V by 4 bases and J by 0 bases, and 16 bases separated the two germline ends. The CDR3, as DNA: TGTGCCAGTAGTACCATGGGGGGCCATTATAGCAATCAGCCCCAGCATTTT. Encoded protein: CASSTMGGHYSNQPQHF.

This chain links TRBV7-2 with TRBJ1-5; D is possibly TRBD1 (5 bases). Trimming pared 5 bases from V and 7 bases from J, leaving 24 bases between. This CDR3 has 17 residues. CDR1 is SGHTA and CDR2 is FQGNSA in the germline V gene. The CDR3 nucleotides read TGTGCCAGCAGCCCCGCAGGGATCGTGAGTGTTAACCAGCCCCAGCATTTT. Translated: CASSPAGIVSVNQPQHF.

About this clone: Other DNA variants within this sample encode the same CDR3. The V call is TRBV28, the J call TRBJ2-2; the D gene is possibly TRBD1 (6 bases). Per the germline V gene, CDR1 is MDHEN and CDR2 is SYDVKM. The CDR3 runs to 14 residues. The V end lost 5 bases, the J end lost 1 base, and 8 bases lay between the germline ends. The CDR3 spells CASSPGQNTGELFF. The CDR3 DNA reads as TGTGCCAGCAGTCCGGGACAGAACACCGGGGAGCTGTTTTTT.

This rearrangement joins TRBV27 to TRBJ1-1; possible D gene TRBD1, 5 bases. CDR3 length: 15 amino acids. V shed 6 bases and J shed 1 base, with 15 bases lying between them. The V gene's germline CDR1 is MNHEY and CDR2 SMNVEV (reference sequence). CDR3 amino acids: CASRGSRTQNTEAFF. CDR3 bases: TGTGCCAGCAGGGGGAGCCGGACACAGAACACTGAAGCTTTCTTT.

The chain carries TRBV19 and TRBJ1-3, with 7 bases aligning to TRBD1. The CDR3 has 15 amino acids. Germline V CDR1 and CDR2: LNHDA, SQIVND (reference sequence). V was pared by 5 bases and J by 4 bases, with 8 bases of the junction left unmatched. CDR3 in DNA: TGTGCCAGTAGTCCCCGCAGGGGGAGAGGAAACACCATATATTTT. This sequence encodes CASSPRRGRGNTIYF.